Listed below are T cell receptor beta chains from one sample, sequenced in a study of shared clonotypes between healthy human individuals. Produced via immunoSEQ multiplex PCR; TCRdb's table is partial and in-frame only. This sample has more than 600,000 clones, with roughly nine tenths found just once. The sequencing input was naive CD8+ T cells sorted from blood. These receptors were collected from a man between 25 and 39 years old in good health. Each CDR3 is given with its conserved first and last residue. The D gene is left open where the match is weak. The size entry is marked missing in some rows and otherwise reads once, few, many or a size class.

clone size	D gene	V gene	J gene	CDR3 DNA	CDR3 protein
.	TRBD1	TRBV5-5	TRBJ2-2	TGTGCCAGCAGTTATGGACAGGGGTACACCGGGGAGCTGTTTTTT	CASSYGQGYTGELFF
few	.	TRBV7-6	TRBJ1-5	TGTGCCAGCAGCACCCGACGGGAGCAGCCCCAGCATTTT	CASSTRREQPQHF
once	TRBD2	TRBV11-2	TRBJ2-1	TGTGCCAGCAGCTTAGGGCGGGAGCCGATTAATGAGCAGTTCTTC	CASSLGREPINEQFF
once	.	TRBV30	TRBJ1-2	TGTGCCTGGGATAAAGGGGGTCTATGGGGCTACACCTTC	CAWDKGGLWGYTF
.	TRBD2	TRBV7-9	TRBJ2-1	TGTGCCAGCAGCTCAACCGAAAACCCCGGGCTAGCGGGAAGTCGTGAGCAGTTCTTC	CASSSTENPGLAGSREQFF
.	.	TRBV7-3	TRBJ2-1	TGTGCCAGCAGCTACACGTCGGGGAGCTCCTACAATGAGCAGTTCTTC	CASSYTSGSSYNEQFF
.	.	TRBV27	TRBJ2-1	TGTGCCAGCACCCAACATGGGTCCGACAATGAGCAGTTCTTC	CASTQHGSDNEQFF
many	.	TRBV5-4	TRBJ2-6	TGTGCCAGCAGCTTACAGGACAGCGGATCTGGGGCCAACGTCCTGACTTTC	CASSLQDSGSGANVLTF
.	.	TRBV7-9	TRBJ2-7	TGTGCCAGCAGCCCCGGGTGGCCGGACGAGCAGTACTTC	CASSPGWPDEQYF
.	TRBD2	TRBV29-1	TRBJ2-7	TGCAGCGTTGGCGGGACTAGCGGGAGGAGAGGATACGAGCAGTACTTC	CSVGGTSGRRGYEQYF
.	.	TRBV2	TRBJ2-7	TGTGCCAGCACGGACGAGACCTACGAGCAGTACTTC	CASTDETYEQYF
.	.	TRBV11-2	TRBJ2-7	TGTGCCAGCAGCTTAGAGTACGTCTACGAGCAGTACTTC	CASSLEYVYEQYF
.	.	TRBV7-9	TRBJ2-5	TGTGCCAGCAGCTTACCGGACAGCCCAGTGCAAGAGACCCAGTACTTC	CASSLPDSPVQETQYF